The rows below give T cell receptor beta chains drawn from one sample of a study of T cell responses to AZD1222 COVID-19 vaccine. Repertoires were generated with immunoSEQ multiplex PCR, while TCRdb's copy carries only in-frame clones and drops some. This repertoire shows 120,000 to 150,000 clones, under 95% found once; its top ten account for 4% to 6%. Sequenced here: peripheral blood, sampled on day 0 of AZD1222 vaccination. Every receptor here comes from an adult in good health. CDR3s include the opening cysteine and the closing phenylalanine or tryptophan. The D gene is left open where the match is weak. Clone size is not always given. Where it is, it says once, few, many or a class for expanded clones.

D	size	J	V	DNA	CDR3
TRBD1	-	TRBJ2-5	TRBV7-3	TGTGCCAGCAGCTCTACCCCGGACAGGGGGGGCATAGAGACCCAGTACTTC	CASSSTPDRGGIETQYF
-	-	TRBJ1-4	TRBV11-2	TGTGCCAGCAGCCTAGGGCCCACCGGTGATGAAAAACTGTTTTTT	CASSLGPTGDEKLFF
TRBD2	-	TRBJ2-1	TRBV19	TGTGCCAGTAGTATACGGCACGGACTAGCGGGCCAATTCTCCTACAATGAGCAGTTCTTC	CASSIRHGLAGQFSYNEQFF
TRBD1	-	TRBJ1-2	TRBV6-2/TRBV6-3	TGTGCCAGCAGTTACACCCAGACAGGGATGGAAGTTAACTATGGCTACACCTTC	CASSYTQTGMEVNYGYTF
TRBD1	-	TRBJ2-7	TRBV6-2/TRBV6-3	TGTGCCAGCAGTTACTCGAGGGACAGGGAAGGGAAGTACGAGCAGTACTTC	CASSYSRDREGKYEQYF
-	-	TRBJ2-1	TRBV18	TGTGCCAGCTCACTCCCTAGCGAGGGGAATGAGCAGTTCTTC	CASSLPSEGNEQFF
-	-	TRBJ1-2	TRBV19	TGTGCCAGTAGTATTCGGGGGGCCAGGGGCGGCTATGGCTACACCTTC	CASSIRGARGGYGYTF
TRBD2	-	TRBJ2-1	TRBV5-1	TGCGCCAGCAGCTTGGAGCTAGCGGGAGTCTACAATGAGCAGTTCTTC	CASSLELAGVYNEQFF
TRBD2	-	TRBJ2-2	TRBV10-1	TGCGCCAGCAGTGGAAGAACTAGCGGGGGGCCATGGACCGGGGAGCTGTTTTTT	CASSGRTSGGPWTGELFF
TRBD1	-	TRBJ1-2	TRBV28	TGTGCCAGCAGTTTAGGACAGGCCTATGGCTACACCTTC	CASSLGQAYGYTF
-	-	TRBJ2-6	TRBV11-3	TGTGCCAGCAGCCTGGGGGGGCTTGGGGCCAACGTCCTGACTTTC	CASSLGGLGANVLTF
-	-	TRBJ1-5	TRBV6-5	TGTGCCAGCAGTTACTCGAGGGCCCGCGGGCCCCAGCATTTT	CASSYSRARGPQHF
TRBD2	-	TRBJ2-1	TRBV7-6	TGTGCCAGCAGCTTAGCTAGGACTAGCGGCTACAATGAGCAGTTCTTC	CASSLARTSGYNEQFF
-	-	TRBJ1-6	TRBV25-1	TGTGCCAGCAACCGGGACTCCGATTCACCCCTCCACTTT	CASNRDSDSPLHF
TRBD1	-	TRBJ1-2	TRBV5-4	TGTGCCAGCACCGATTGGGGGGGGACAGGGAAGGACTATGGCTACACCTTC	CASTDWGGTGKDYGYTF
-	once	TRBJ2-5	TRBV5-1	TGCGCCAGCAGCTTGGCGGACCCCAAAGAGACCCAGTACTTC	CASSLADPKETQYF
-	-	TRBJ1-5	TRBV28	TGTGCCAGCAGTTTGCCCCCCGGGGTCCAGCCCCAGCATTTT	CASSLPPGVQPQHF
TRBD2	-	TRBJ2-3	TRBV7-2	TGTGCCAGCAGCTTGGCTAGCGGGGGTTACACAGATACGCAGTATTTT	CASSLASGGYTDTQYF
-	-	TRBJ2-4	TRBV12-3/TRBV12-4	TGTGCCAGCGGTGAAGTGGGGAATGGGATTCAGTACTTC	CASGEVGNGIQYF
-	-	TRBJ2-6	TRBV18	TGTGCCAGCTCACCACCAGGGGCCGGGGCCAACGTCCTGACTTTC	CASSPPGAGANVLTF
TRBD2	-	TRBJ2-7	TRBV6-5	TGTGCCAGCAGTTCACCCGGGACTAGTCACGAGCAGTACTTC	CASSSPGTSHEQYF
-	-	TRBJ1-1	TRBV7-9	TGTGCCAGCAGCGGGGCCTGGGGGACTGAAGCTTTCTTT	CASSGAWGTEAFF
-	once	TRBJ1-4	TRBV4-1	TGCGCCAGCAGCCAAGTCTTACAGCGTAATGAAAAACTGTTTTTT	CASSQVLQRNEKLFF
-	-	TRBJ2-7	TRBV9	TGTGCCAGCAGCGTAGATGCCGAGGTACAGATCTACGAGCAGTACTTC	CASSVDAEVQIYEQYF
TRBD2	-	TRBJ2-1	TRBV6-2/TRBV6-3	TGTGCCAGCAGTCATAGCGGGGGGGCTTACAATGAGCAGTTCTTC	CASSHSGGAYNEQFF
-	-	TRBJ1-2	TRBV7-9	TGTGCCAGCAGCTTAGCAGGGCTTAACTATGGCTACACCTTC	CASSLAGLNYGYTF
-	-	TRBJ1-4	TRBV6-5	TGTGCCAGCAGCCCGTCGGGGGTGGAAAAACTGTTTTTT	CASSPSGVEKLFF